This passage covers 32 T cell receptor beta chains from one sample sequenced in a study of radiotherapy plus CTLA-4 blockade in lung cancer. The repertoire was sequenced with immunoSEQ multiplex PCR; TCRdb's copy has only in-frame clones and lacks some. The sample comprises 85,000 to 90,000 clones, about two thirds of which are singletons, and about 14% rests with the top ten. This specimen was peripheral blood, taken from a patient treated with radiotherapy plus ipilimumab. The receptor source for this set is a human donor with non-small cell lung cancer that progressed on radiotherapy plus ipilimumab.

This chain's CDR3 is CSVALANVLTF. CDR3 bases: TGCAGCGTCGCCCTGGCCAACGTCCTGACTTTC. The rearrangement uses TRBV29-1 and TRBJ2-6, with D hard to call. The CDR3 covers 11 residues. V lost 6 bases, J lost 6 bases, and 6 bases lay in between. From germline, CDR1 is SQVTM and CDR2 ANQGSEA.

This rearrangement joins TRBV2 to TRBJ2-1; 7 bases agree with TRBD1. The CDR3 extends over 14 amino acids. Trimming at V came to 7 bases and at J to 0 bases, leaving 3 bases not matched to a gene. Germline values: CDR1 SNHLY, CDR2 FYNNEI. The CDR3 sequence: CASKRDSSYNEQFF. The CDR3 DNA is TGTGCCAGCAAACGGGACAGCTCCTACAATGAGCAGTTCTTC.

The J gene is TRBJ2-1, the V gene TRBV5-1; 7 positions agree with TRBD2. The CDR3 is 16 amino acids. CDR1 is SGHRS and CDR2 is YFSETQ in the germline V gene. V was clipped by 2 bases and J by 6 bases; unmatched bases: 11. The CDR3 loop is CASSFGASGFLNEQFF. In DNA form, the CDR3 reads TGCGCCAGCAGCTTCGGGGCTAGCGGATTTCTCAATGAGCAGTTCTTC.

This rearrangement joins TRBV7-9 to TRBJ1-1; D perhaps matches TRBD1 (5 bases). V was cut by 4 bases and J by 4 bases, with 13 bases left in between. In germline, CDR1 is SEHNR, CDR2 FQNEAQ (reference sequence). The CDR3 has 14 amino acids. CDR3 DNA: TGTGCCAGCAGCTCGCCAGGGAGGGGCACTGAAGCTTTCTTT. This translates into CASSSPGRGTEAFF.

CDR3 sequence (DNA): TGTGCCAGCAGTGCGTCAGGTGGCCGCGAGCAGTACTTC. Protein: CASSASGGREQYF. The rearrangement links TRBV27 to TRBJ2-7; D remains unclear. Trimming removed 5 bases from V and 6 bases from J, with 14 bases in between. CDR3 length: 13 residues. The germline CDR1 and CDR2 sequences are MNHEY and SMNVEV (reference sequence).

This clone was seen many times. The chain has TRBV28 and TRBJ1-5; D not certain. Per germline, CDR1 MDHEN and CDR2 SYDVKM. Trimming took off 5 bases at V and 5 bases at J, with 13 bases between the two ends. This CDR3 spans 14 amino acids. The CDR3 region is CASSGGLLHQPQHF. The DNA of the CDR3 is TGTGCCAGCAGTGGTGGGTTACTCCATCAGCCCCAGCATTTT.

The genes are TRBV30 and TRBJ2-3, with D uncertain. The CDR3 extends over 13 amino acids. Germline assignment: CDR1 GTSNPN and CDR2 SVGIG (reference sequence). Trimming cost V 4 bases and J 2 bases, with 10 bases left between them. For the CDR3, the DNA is TGTGCCTGGACAAAAGGATTCACAGATACGCAGTATTTT. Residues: CAWTKGFTDTQYF.

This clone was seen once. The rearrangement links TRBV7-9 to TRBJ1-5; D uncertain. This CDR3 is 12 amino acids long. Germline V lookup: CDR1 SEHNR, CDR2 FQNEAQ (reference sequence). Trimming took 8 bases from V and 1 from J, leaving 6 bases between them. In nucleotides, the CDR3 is TGTGCCAGCTCGGAGAGCAATCAGCCCCAGCATTTT. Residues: CASSESNQPQHF.

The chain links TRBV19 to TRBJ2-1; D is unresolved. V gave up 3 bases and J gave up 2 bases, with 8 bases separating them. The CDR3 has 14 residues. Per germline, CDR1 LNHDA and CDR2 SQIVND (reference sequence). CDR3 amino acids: CASSMSFPYNEQFF. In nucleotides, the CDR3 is TGTGCCAGTAGTATGTCATTCCCCTACAATGAGCAGTTCTTC. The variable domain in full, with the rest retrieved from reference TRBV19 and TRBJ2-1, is DGGITQSPKYLFRKEGQNVTLSCEQNLNHDAMYWYRQDPGQGLRLIYYSQIVNDFQKGDIAEGYSVSREKKESFPLTVTSAQKNPTAFYLCASSMSFPYNEQFFGPGTRLTVL.

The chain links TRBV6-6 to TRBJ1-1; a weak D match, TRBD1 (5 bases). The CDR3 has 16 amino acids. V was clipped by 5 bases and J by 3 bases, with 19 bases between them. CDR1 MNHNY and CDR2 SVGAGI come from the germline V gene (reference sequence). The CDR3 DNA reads TGTGCCAGCAGTCATGGAGGGAGCCGAGGGGACACTGAAGCTTTCTTT. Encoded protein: CASSHGGSRGDTEAFF.

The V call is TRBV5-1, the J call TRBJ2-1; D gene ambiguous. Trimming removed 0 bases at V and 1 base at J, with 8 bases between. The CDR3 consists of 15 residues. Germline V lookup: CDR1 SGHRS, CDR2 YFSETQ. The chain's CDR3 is CASSLDLASYNEQFF. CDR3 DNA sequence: TGCGCCAGCAGCTTGGACCTGGCGTCCTACAATGAGCAGTTCTTC.

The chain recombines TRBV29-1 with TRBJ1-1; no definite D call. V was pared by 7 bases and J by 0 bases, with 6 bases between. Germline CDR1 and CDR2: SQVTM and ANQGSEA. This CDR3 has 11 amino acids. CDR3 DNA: TGCAGCGGTCGGGTGAACACTGAAGCTTTCTTT. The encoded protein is CSGRVNTEAFF.

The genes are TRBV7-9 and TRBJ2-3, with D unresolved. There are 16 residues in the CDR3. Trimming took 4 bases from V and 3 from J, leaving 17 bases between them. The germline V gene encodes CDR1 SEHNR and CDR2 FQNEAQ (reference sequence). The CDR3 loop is CASSSPAGVRTDTQYF. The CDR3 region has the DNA TGTGCCAGCAGCTCCCCTGCAGGAGTACGAACAGATACGCAGTATTTT.

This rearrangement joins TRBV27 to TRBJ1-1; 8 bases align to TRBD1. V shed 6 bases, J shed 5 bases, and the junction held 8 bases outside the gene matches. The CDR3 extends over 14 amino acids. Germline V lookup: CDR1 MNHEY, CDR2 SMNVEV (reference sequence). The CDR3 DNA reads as TGTGCCAGCAGGGCTGGACAGGGTTCGACTGAAGCTTTCTTT. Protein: CASRAGQGSTEAFF.

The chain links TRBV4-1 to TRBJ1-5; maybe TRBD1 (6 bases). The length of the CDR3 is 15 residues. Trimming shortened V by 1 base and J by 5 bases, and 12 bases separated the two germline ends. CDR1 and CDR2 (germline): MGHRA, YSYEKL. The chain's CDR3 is CASSQGGAGDQPQHF. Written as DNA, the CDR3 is TGCGCCAGCAGCCAAGGGGGGGCGGGGGATCAGCCCCAGCATTTT.

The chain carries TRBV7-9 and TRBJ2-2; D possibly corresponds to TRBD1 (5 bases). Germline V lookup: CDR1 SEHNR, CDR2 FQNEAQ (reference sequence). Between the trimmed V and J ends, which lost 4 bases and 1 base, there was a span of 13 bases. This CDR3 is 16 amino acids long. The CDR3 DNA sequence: TGTGCCAGCAGCTCTTTAGGGGCTCTGAACACCGGGGAGCTGTTTTTT. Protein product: CASSSLGALNTGELFF.

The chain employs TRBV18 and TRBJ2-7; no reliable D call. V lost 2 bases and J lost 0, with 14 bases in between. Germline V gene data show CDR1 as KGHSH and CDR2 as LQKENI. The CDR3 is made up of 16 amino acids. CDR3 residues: CASSPSPQQSSYEQYF. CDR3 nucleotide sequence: TGTGCCAGCTCACCATCCCCACAGCAAAGCTCCTACGAGCAGTACTTC. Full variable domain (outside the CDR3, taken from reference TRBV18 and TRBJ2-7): NAGVMQNPRHLVRRRGQEARLRCSPMKGHSHVYWYRQLPEEGLKFMVYLQKENIIDESGMPKERFSAEFPKEGPSILRIQQVVRGDSAAYFCASSPSPQQSSYEQYFGPGTRLTVT.

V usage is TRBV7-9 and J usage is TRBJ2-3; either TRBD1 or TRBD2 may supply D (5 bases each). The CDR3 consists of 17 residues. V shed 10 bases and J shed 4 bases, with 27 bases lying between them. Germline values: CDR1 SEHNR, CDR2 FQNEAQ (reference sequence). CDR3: CAIEQKVRPEGSDTQYF. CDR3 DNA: TGTGCCATAGAACAGAAAGTCCGACCCGAGGGGTCAGATACGCAGTATTTT.

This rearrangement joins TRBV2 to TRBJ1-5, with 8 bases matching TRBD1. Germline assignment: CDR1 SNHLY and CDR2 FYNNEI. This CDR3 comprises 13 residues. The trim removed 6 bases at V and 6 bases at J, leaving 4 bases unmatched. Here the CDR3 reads CASRGQGAQPQHF. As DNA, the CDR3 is TGTGCCAGCAGAGGCCAGGGGGCTCAGCCCCAGCATTTT.

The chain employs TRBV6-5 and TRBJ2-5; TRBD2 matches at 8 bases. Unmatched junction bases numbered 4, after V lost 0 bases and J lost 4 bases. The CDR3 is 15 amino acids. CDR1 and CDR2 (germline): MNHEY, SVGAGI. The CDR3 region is CASSYSPGGGETQYF. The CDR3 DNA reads TGTGCCAGCAGTTACTCGCCGGGGGGGGGAGAGACCCAGTACTTC.

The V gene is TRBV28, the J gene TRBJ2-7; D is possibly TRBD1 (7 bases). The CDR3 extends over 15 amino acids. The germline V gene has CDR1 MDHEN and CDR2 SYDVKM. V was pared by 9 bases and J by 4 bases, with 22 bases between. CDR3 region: CASTSPQGGWYEQYF. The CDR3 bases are TGTGCCAGTACTTCACCCCAGGGGGGCTGGTACGAGCAGTACTTC.

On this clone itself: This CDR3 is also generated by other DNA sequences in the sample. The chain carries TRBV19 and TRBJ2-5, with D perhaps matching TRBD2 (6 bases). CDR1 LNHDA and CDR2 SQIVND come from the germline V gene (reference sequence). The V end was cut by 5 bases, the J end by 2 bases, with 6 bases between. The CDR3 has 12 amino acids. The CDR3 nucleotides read TGTGCCAGTAGTGGGGGGCAAGAGACCCAGTACTTC. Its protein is CASSGGQETQYF.

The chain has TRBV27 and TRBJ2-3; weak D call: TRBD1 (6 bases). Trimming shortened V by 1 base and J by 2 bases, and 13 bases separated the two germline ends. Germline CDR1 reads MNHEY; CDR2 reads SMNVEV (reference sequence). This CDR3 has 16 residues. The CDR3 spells CASSLWFGQTTDTQYF. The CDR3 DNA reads TGTGCCAGCAGTTTATGGTTTGGACAGACCACAGATACGCAGTATTTT.

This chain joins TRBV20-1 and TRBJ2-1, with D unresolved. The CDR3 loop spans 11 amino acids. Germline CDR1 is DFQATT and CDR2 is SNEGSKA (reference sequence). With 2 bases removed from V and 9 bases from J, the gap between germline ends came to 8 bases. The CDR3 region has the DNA TGCAGTGCTAGATCCTTCGGTGAGCAGTTCTTC. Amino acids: CSARSFGEQFF.

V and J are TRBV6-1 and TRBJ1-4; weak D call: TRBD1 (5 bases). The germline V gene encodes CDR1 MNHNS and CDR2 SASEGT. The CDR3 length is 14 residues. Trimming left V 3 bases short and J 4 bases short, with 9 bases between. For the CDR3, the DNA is TGTGCCAGCAGTGACAGGGCCCTTAATGAAAAACTGTTTTTT. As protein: CASSDRALNEKLFF.

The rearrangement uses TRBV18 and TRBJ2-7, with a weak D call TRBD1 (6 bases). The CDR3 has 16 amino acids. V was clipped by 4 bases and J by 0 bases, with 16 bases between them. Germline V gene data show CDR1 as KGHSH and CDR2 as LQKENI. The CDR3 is CASSHMGQESSYEQYF. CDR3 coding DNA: TGTGCCAGCTCACACATGGGACAAGAAAGCTCCTACGAGCAGTACTTC.

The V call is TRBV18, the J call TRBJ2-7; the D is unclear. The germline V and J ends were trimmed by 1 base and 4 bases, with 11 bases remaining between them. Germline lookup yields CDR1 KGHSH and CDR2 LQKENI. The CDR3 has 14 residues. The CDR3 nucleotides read TGTGCCAGCTCACCACTTGGTCTCGGATACGAGCAGTACTTC. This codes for CASSPLGLGYEQYF.

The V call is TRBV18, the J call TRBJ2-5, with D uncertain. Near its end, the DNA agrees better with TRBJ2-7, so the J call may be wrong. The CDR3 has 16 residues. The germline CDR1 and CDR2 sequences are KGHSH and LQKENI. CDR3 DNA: TGTGCCAGCTCACCATCCCCACAGCAAAGCTCCTACGAGCAGTACTTC. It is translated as CASSPSPQQSSYEQYF.

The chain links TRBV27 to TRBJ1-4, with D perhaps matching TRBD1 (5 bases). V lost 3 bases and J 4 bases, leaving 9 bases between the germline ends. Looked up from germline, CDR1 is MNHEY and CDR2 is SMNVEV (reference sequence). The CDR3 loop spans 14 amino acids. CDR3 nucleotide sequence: TGTGCCAGCAGTTTCAGGGTTGGTAATGAAAAACTGTTTTTT. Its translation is CASSFRVGNEKLFF.

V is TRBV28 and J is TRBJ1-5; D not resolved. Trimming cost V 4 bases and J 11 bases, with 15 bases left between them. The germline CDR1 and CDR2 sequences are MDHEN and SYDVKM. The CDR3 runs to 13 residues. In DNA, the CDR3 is TGTGCCAGCAGTTCTCTACATGACCCGGCCCAGCATTTT. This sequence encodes CASSSLHDPAQHF.

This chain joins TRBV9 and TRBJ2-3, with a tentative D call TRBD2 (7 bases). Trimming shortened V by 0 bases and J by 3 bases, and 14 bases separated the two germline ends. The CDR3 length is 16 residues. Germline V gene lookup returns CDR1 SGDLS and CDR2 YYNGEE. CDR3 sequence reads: CASSVEGGAYTDTQYF. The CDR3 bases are TGTGCCAGCAGCGTAGAGGGGGGGGCTTATACAGATACGCAGTATTTT.

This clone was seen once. CDR3 amino acids: CASSLAREGISSGANVLTF. The CDR3, as DNA: TGTGCCAGCAGTTTGGCCAGGGAGGGGATTAGCTCTGGGGCCAACGTCCTGACTTTC. The genes are TRBV28 and TRBJ2-6; TRBD2 matches 7 bases. J gave up 0 bases and V 3 bases, and 11 bases lay outside the gene matches. Germline V gene data show CDR1 as MDHEN and CDR2 as SYDVKM. This CDR3 is built from 19 residues. The complete variable domain, with remaining parts taken from reference TRBV28 and TRBJ2-6, reads DVKVTQSSRYLVKRTGEKVFLECVQDMDHENMFWYRQDPGLGLRLIYFSYDVKMKEKGDIPEGYSVSREKKERFSLILESASTNQTSMYLCASSLAREGISSGANVLTFGAGSRLTVL.